Following are 13 T cell receptor beta chains from one sample sequenced in a study of blood T cells in healthy people across ages. The use of a sample-barcoded 5' primer and a J-beta primer mix characterized a second PCR of 7 to 11 cycles. One entry per CDR3 protein results from TCRdb running MiXCR on the 5' RACE reads. The sample lists around 850,000 distinct CDR3 sequences, roughly 34% seen once, with over 10% in the top ten. The sequenced material came from blood. These receptors all come from a man between 18 and 29 years old in good health.

The genes are TRBV5-4 and TRBJ2-5; possible D gene TRBD2, 5 bases. Germline V lookup: CDR1 SGHNT, CDR2 YYREEE (reference sequence). This CDR3 is built from 13 residues. Trimming shortened V by 5 bases and J by 3 bases, and 11 bases separated the two germline ends. DNA of the CDR3: TGTGCCAGCAGTCGTAGCGAAGAAGAGACCCAGTACTTC. Protein sequence: CASSRSEEETQYF.

In regard to this clonotype: This likely comes from a read error, as the CDR3 has no conserved phenylalanine or tryptophan at its end. The V call is TRBV7-6, the J call TRBJ2-3; unclear D gene. The CDR3 is made up of 13 amino acids. Per the germline V gene, CDR1 is SGHVS and CDR2 is FNYEAQ. Trimming left V 2 bases short and J 1 base short, with 4 bases between. As DNA, the CDR3 is TGTGCCAGCAGCTTACAGGGCACAGATACGCAGTATTCT. It codes for CASSLQGTDTQYS.

The chain employs TRBV5-5 and TRBJ2-3, with D possibly matching TRBD2 (5 bases). With 3 bases removed from V and 1 base from J, the gap between germline ends came to 12 bases. The germline V gene has CDR1 SGHKS and CDR2 YYEKEE (reference sequence). This CDR3 is built from 15 residues. The DNA for the CDR3 is TGTGCCAGCAGCTCCGGGGTCTATGGCACAGATACGCAGTATTTT. This gives the protein CASSSGVYGTDTQYF.

The V call is TRBV20-1, the J call TRBJ2-4; 8 bases are shared with TRBD1. CDR3 length: 14 residues. Trimming removed 7 bases from V and 13 bases from J; junction bases left unmatched: 18. Germline V gives CDR1 DFQATT, CDR2 SNEGSKA (reference sequence). CDR3 protein: CSGVQGARYNEQYF. The CDR3 DNA follows: TGCAGTGGTGTGCAGGGGGCTCGGTACAATGAGCAGTACTTC.

The V and J genes are TRBV15 and TRBJ2-7; D may be TRBD1 (6 bases). Trimming left V 0 bases short and J 7 bases short, with 13 bases between. The CDR3 covers 14 residues. The germline gives CDR1 LNHNV, CDR2 YYDKDF (reference sequence). CDR3 region: CATSREGQPNEQYF. Written as DNA, the CDR3 is TGTGCCACCAGCAGAGAAGGACAGCCGAATGAGCAGTACTTC.

Concerning this clonotype itself: A single base separates this from a much larger clone, so it may be a read error. The rearrangement links TRBV9 to TRBJ2-4; 10 bases match TRBD2. CDR1 is SGDLS and CDR2 is YYNGEE in the germline V gene. V trimming: 3 bases; J trimming: 14 bases; junction bases outside the gene matches: 11. There are 14 residues in the CDR3. CDR3 DNA: TGTGCCAGCAGCGATCAACCCAGCGGGGGGGGAGAGTACTTC. Protein: CASSDQPSGGGEYF.

The J gene is TRBJ1-2, the V gene TRBV7-2; D may be TRBD1 (5 bases). Germline CDR1 and CDR2: SGHTA and FQGNSA. V gave up 5 bases and J gave up 4 bases, with 17 bases separating them. This CDR3 region has 15 residues. The CDR3 nucleotides are TGTGCCAGCAGCCCGCGGCAGGGAGTTTCCTATGGCTACACCTTC. It codes for CASSPRQGVSYGYTF.

Many counts were recorded for this clonotype. V is TRBV6-5 and J is TRBJ2-1, with 7 bases identical to TRBD1. The CDR3 is 15 residues long. With 10 bases clipped from V and 6 bases from J, the junction kept 15 bases outside the gene matches. CDR1 and CDR2 (germline): MNHEY, SVGAGI. Here the CDR3 DNA reads TGTGCCACAGCGCCCTGGCAGGGGGATACCAATGAGCAGTTCTTC. It is translated as CATAPWQGDTNEQFF.

The V and J genes are TRBV12-3 or TRBV12-4 and TRBJ2-5; TRBD1 matches 10 bases. The DNA end favors TRBJ2-7, so the J call may be wrong. CDR3 length: 14 amino acids. The CDR3 nucleotides are TGTGCCAGCAGTTACAGGGACAGGGGAGCCGAGCAGTACTTC. The encoded protein is CASSYRDRGAEQYF.

V usage is TRBV6-5 and J usage is TRBJ2-2; 7 bases are a match to TRBD2. The CDR3 has 13 amino acids. Looked up from germline, CDR1 is MNHEY and CDR2 is SVGAGI. Here the CDR3 DNA reads TGTGCGGCCGGGACTACCTCTAACGGGGAGCTGTTTTTT. This gives the protein CAAGTTSNGELFF.

This clonotype was counted between two and nine times. The genes are TRBV4-3 and TRBJ2-1, with a tentative D call TRBD1 (5 bases). The CDR3 covers 18 residues. Germline-derived CDR1 and CDR2 are LGHNA and YSLEER. V was shortened by 0 bases and J by 5 bases, with 20 bases between the two germline ends. CDR3 bases: TGCGCCAGCAGCCAAGACCAGGGTATGGACGCAATAAACAATGAGCAGTTCTTC. Protein: CASSQDQGMDAINNEQFF.

A few counts support this clonotype. This sequence joins TRBV4-2 and TRBJ2-3; 10 positions agree with TRBD2. After removal of 6 bases from V and 5 bases from J, the junction contained 8 bases not matched to a gene. The CDR3 contains 15 residues. CDR1 LGHNA and CDR2 YNFKEQ come from the germline V gene. The CDR3 spells CASRGAGGPKDTQYF. The DNA of the CDR3 is TGTGCCAGCAGGGGAGCGGGGGGGCCTAAAGATACGCAGTATTTT.

The sample holds many counts of this clonotype. The chain uses TRBV7-2 and TRBJ2-1; 13 bases agree with TRBD2. CDR3 length: 15 residues. V lost 5 bases and J lost 8; bases outside the gene matches: 6. Germline lookup yields CDR1 SGHTA and CDR2 FQGNSA. The CDR3 here is CASSPWTSGGDEQFF. Here the CDR3 DNA reads TGTGCCAGCAGCCCCTGGACTAGCGGGGGAGATGAGCAGTTCTTC.